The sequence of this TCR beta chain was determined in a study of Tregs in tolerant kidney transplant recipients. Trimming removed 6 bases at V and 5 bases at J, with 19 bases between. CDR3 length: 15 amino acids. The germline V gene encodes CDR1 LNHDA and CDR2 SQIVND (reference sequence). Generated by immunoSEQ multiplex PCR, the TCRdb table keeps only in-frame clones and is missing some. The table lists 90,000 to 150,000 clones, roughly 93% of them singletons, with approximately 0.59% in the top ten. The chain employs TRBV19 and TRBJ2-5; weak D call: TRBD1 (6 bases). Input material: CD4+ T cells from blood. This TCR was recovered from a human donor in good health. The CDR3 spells CASSVQGPGPETQYF. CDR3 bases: TGTGCCAGTAGCGTACAGGGCCCCGGGCCGGAGACCCAGTACTTC.